Listed here are 10 T cell receptor beta chains from one sample, sequenced in a study of blood T cell repertoires in COVID-19. Generated by immunoSEQ multiplex PCR, the TCRdb table keeps only in-frame clones and is missing some. The top ten hold roughly 1.1% of the sample, which has 120,000 or so clones, 70% to 90% seen once. Sequenced sample: peripheral blood. Receptors were obtained from a woman older than 75 with acute or convalescent COVID-19.

The chain is built from TRBV4-2 and TRBJ2-1, with 14 bases that match TRBD2. This CDR3 has 15 residues. Germline V gene sequence: CDR1 LGHNA, CDR2 YNFKEQ. The V and J ends lost 5 bases and 6 bases, in that order; junction bases with no gene match: 3. The CDR3 here is CASSSGTSGSNEQFF. The CDR3 bases are TGTGCCAGCAGCTCCGGGACTAGCGGGAGCAATGAGCAGTTCTTC.

This rearrangement joins TRBV4-1 to TRBJ1-1; D remains unclear. The V end lost 1 base, the J end lost 1 base, and 10 bases lay between the germline ends. The CDR3 covers 15 residues. Germline V CDR1 and CDR2: MGHRA, YSYEKL. The DNA of the CDR3 is TGCGCCAGCAGCCAAGGTCTGCGAACGAACACTGAAGCTTTCTTT. Its translation: CASSQGLRTNTEAFF.

This clone was counted a few times. The rearrangement joins TRBV4-3 to TRBJ1-4, with 7 bases fitting TRBD1. The V and J ends lost 0 bases and 8 bases, in that order; junction bases with no gene match: 9. CDR3 length equals 16 residues. Germline values: CDR1 LGHNA, CDR2 YSLEER. The CDR3 reads CASSQDSVQGYEKLFF. The DNA for the CDR3 is TGCGCCAGCAGCCAAGATTCGGTACAGGGGTACGAAAAACTGTTTTTT.

V is TRBV7-9 and J is TRBJ1-3; D is perhaps TRBD1 (6 bases). Germline-derived CDR1 and CDR2 are SEHNR and FQNEAQ (reference sequence). V was shortened by 5 bases and J by 0 bases, with 14 bases between the two germline ends. This CDR3 region has 16 residues. CDR3 nucleotide sequence: TGTGCCAGCAGCCTTCGAACAGGGCTCTCTGGAAACACCATATATTTT. The encoded protein is CASSLRTGLSGNTIYF.

This chain joins TRBV18 and TRBJ1-2; 8 bases line up with TRBD1. The germline V gene encodes CDR1 KGHSH and CDR2 LQKENI. Trimming took 0 bases from V and 3 from J; bases not matched to a gene: 9. The CDR3 has 17 amino acids. The chain's CDR3 is CASSPPSHRTGYYGYTF. The CDR3 nucleotides are TGTGCCAGCTCACCACCCAGTCACCGGACAGGGTACTATGGCTACACCTTC.

The rearrangement joins TRBV6-6 to TRBJ1-6; D is perhaps TRBD1 (5 bases). The CDR3 sequence is 14 residues long. The V end was cut by 6 bases, the J end by 5 bases, with 11 bases between. In germline, CDR1 is MNHNY, CDR2 SVGAGI (reference sequence). CDR3 nucleotide sequence: TGTGCCAGCAGCCTCGAGACAGATAATTCACCCCTCCACTTT. As protein: CASSLETDNSPLHF.

The table lists this clone with a few counts. V is TRBV19 and J is TRBJ1-6; unclear D gene. Germline V gene sequence: CDR1 LNHDA, CDR2 SQIVND (reference sequence). This CDR3 has 14 residues. The V gene lost 6 bases and the J gene lost 8 bases, with 14 bases spanning the gap. This chain's CDR3 is CASRAAGGDSPLHF. The CDR3 DNA sequence: TGTGCCAGTAGGGCGGCCGGCGGGGATTCACCCCTCCACTTT.

The rearrangement links TRBV28 to TRBJ2-4, with D possibly TRBD2 on 5 matching bases. Trimming shortened V by 6 bases and J by 8 bases, and 23 bases separated the two germline ends. Germline assignment: CDR1 MDHEN and CDR2 SYDVKM. The length of the CDR3 is 16 residues. The CDR3 loop is CASSLARSLTRDIQYF. The CDR3 region has the DNA TGTGCCAGCAGCCTAGCCCGAAGCCTAACTAGGGACATTCAGTACTTC.

The CDR3 loop is CASSFRDSLAKNIQYF. CDR3 DNA: TGTGCCAGCAGTTTCCGGGACAGCCTAGCCAAAAACATTCAGTACTTC. The rearrangement joins TRBV6-5 to TRBJ2-4; 7 nucleotides align to TRBD1. Germline assignment: CDR1 MNHEY and CDR2 SVGAGI. CDR3 length: 16 amino acids. The V and J ends lost 4 bases and 0 bases, in that order; junction bases with no gene match: 6.

The chain has TRBV28 and TRBJ2-7, with TRBD1 matching over 8 bases. Germline CDR1 MDHEN, CDR2 SYDVKM. CDR3 length: 14 amino acids. The ends lost 6 bases at V and 6 bases at J; junction bases unmatched: 10. CDR3 region: CASSFGQGRGEQYF. In DNA form, the CDR3 reads TGTGCCAGCAGCTTCGGACAGGGCAGGGGCGAGCAGTACTTC.